This passage covers 32 T cell receptor beta chains from one sample sequenced in a study of lymphopenia after photon versus proton radiotherapy. Data came from immunoSEQ multiplex PCR; TCRdb stores just in-frame clones and leaves some out. The table shows around 42,000 clones, with 85% occurring only once. The sample in question was peripheral blood, obtained from a patient treated with photon-based radiotherapy. The receptors were sampled from a man in his forties with gastric cancer.

V is TRBV11-2 and J is TRBJ1-2, with 8 bases identical to TRBD1. The V gene end was trimmed by 5 bases and the J gene end by 4 bases; junction bases not matched to a gene: 9. This CDR3 is built from 15 residues. Per germline, CDR1 SGHAT and CDR2 FQNNGV. The DNA for the CDR3 is TGTGCCAGCAGCGCCGAGGACAGGGACCTCTATGGCTACACCTTC. Protein sequence: CASSAEDRDLYGYTF.

The rearrangement uses TRBV7-8 and TRBJ1-2; TRBD1 is a possible D gene (5 bases). There are 15 residues in the CDR3. CDR1 SGHVS and CDR2 FQNEAQ come from the germline V gene. Trimming took 5 bases from V and 1 from J, leaving 14 bases between them. CDR3 loop: CASSLWDGDNYGYTF. CDR3 DNA sequence: TGTGCCAGCAGCCTTTGGGACGGTGATAACTATGGCTACACCTTC. The full variable domain, with the rest looked up from reference TRBV7-8 and TRBJ1-2, is GAGVSQSPRYKVAKRGQDVALRCDPISGHVSLFWYQQALGQGPEFLTYFQNEAQLDKSGLPSDRFFAERPEGSVSTLKIQRTQQEDSAVYLCASSLWDGDNYGYTFGSGTRLTVV.

The CDR3 region has the DNA TGTGCCAGTAGCCGCGGGGGGGCGAGGGCAGATACGCAGTATTTT. This gives the protein CASSRGGARADTQYF. V usage is TRBV19 and J usage is TRBJ2-3; 9 positions match TRBD2. The CDR3 consists of 15 residues. The J segment lost 4 bases and the V segment lost 6 bases, leaving 8 bases of the junction unmatched. Germline V gene sequence: CDR1 LNHDA, CDR2 SQIVND (reference sequence).

This chain links TRBV4-1 with TRBJ2-2; no definite D call. With 2 bases removed from V and 6 bases from J, the gap between germline ends came to 10 bases. This CDR3 has 14 residues. Germline lookup yields CDR1 MGHRA and CDR2 YSYEKL. The CDR3 reads CASSQISVSGELFF. In DNA, the CDR3 is TGCGCCAGCAGCCAAATTTCCGTTTCCGGGGAGCTGTTTTTT.

The chain couples TRBV5-6 to TRBJ2-1; 10 positions agree with TRBD2. This CDR3 region has 14 residues. CDR1 is SGHDT and CDR2 is YYEEEE in the germline V gene. J was trimmed by 6 bases and V by 4 bases; bases with no gene match: 4. This chain's CDR3 is CASSPGLASNEQFF. The CDR3, as DNA: TGTGCCAGCAGCCCGGGACTAGCGAGCAATGAGCAGTTCTTC.

The rearrangement uses TRBV10-2 and TRBJ2-3; 8 bases agree with TRBD1. Looked up from germline, CDR1 is WSHSY and CDR2 is SAAADI. The CDR3 extends over 15 amino acids. The V segment lost 5 bases and the J segment 0 bases; nucleotides outside the gene matches: 4. The CDR3 nucleotides are TGCGCCAGCAGTCCCCAGGGGGCCAGCACAGATACGCAGTATTTT. Translation: CASSPQGASTDTQYF.

This clone was counted between two and nine times. The V call is TRBV14, the J call TRBJ1-4; 7 bases align to TRBD1. Germline assignment: CDR1 SGHDN and CDR2 FVKESK. The CDR3 extends over 15 amino acids. The ends lost 4 bases at V and 8 bases at J; junction bases unmatched: 10. The CDR3 loop reads CASSRKTGAGEKLFF. The CDR3 DNA follows: TGTGCCAGCAGCCGTAAAACAGGGGCTGGGGAAAAACTGTTTTTT.

The V gene is TRBV5-1, the J gene TRBJ2-3; TRBD2 matches 8 bases. V shed 5 bases, J shed 3 bases, and the junction held 5 bases outside the gene matches. The CDR3 consists of 14 residues. Germline V gene sequence: CDR1 SGHRS, CDR2 YFSETQ. Here the CDR3 reads CASRVTSGTDTQYF. The CDR3 DNA sequence: TGCGCCAGCAGAGTCACTAGCGGTACAGATACGCAGTATTTT.

This chain uses TRBV7-2 with TRBJ2-2, with 7 bases identical to TRBD1. The CDR3 spans 13 residues. Germline V gene sequence: CDR1 SGHTA, CDR2 FQGNSA. V trimming: 4 bases; J trimming: 5 bases; junction bases outside the gene matches: 1. CDR3 sequence (DNA): TGTGCCAGCAGCTCACAGGGGACCGGGGAGCTGTTTTTT. Amino acid sequence: CASSSQGTGELFF.

This chain uses TRBV30 with TRBJ1-1; D gene ambiguous. V was cut by 6 bases and J by 0 bases, with 11 bases left in between. This CDR3 has 13 amino acids. Germline-derived CDR1 and CDR2 are GTSNPN and SVGIG (reference sequence). The CDR3 nucleotides are TGTGCCTGCCTGTGGCGGATGAACACTGAAGCTTTCTTT. Its translation: CACLWRMNTEAFF.

The chain couples TRBV5-1 to TRBJ1-1; possibly TRBD1 for D (6 bases). The ends were cut back, 0 bases at V and 4 bases at J, with 13 bases in the middle. The CDR3 loop spans 15 amino acids. CDR1 and CDR2 from the germline V gene are SGHRS and YFSETQ. The CDR3 reads CASSLVGGESTEAFF. For the CDR3, the DNA is TGCGCCAGCAGCTTGGTGGGGGGCGAGAGCACTGAAGCTTTCTTT.

V and J are TRBV18 and TRBJ1-5; a possible D gene is TRBD1 (5 bases). V gave up 6 bases and J gave up 5 bases, with 11 bases separating them. Germline CDR1 is KGHSH and CDR2 is LQKENI. This CDR3 contains 13 residues. DNA of the CDR3: TGTGCCAGCTCTTTGGGGGGTGATCAGCCCCAGCATTTT. Protein sequence: CASSLGGDQPQHF.

This chain uses TRBV19 with TRBJ2-3; 7 bases map to TRBD1. The germline V gene has CDR1 LNHDA and CDR2 SQIVND (reference sequence). The CDR3 runs 14 residues. The J segment lost 4 bases and the V segment lost 5 bases, leaving 6 bases of the junction unmatched. The CDR3 here is CASSFDRDADTQYF. The CDR3 DNA follows: TGTGCCAGTAGTTTCGACAGGGACGCAGATACGCAGTATTTT.

V is TRBV4-3 and J is TRBJ2-1; TRBD1 is a possible D gene (7 bases). The CDR3 covers 15 residues. Trimming cost V 3 bases and J 4 bases, with 13 bases left between them. From germline, CDR1 is LGHNA and CDR2 YSLEER. This chain's CDR3 is CASSQEAGGYNEQFF. CDR3 nucleotide sequence: TGCGCCAGCAGCCAGGAGGCAGGGGGGTACAATGAGCAGTTCTTC.

The chain links TRBV7-4 to TRBJ1-2; D may be TRBD1 (6 bases). Germline V lookup: CDR1 SGHVT, CDR2 SQSDAQ. V gave up 1 base and J gave up 10 bases, with 7 bases separating them. The length of the CDR3 is 11 residues. The CDR3 region is CASSLGTAYTF. As DNA, the CDR3 is TGTGCCAGCAGCTTAGGGACAGCCTACACCTTC.

The gene calls are TRBV2 and TRBJ1-2; D remains ambiguous. The CDR3 is 14 amino acids. V lost 7 bases to trimming and J lost 1 base, with 13 bases between them. CDR1 and CDR2 from the germline V gene are SNHLY and FYNNEI. CDR3 sequence (DNA): TGTGCCAGCATGGGCCAGACCCTTAACTATGGCTACACCTTC. This encodes CASMGQTLNYGYTF.

CDR3 residues: CAWRTPSLSTDTQYF. In nucleotides, the CDR3 is TGTGCCTGGAGGACGCCCAGTCTGAGCACAGATACGCAGTATTTT. The V gene is TRBV30, the J gene TRBJ2-3; D not resolved. The length of the CDR3 is 15 residues. CDR1 is GTSNPN and CDR2 is SVGIG in the germline V gene (reference sequence). Trimming left V 3 bases short and J 0 bases short, with 13 bases between.

V is TRBV6-1 and J is TRBJ2-2, with unresolved D. This CDR3 has 15 amino acids. Trimming cost V 0 bases and J 2 bases, with 7 bases left between them. CDR1 is MNHNS and CDR2 is SASEGT in the germline V gene. The CDR3 nucleotides read TGTGCCAGCAGTGAAGCTTTCTTTAACACCGGGGAGCTGTTTTTT. Amino acids: CASSEAFFNTGELFF.

This clone has only a few counts. The chain links TRBV5-1 to TRBJ2-7, with TRBD1 matching over 11 bases. This CDR3 contains 14 residues. Trimming cost V 2 bases and J 7 bases; bases outside gene matches: 5. Germline loops: CDR1 SGHRS, CDR2 YFSETQ. CDR3 protein: CASSLSWDRGEQYF. CDR3 nucleotide sequence: TGCGCCAGCAGCTTAAGTTGGGACAGGGGGGAGCAGTACTTC.

This rearrangement joins TRBV19 to TRBJ2-1; TRBD2 matches at 7 bases. The CDR3 consists of 15 residues. The germline CDR1 and CDR2 sequences are LNHDA and SQIVND (reference sequence). V was clipped by 4 bases and J by 9 bases; unmatched bases: 12. This CDR3 is CASSTPRLARSEQFF. Written as DNA, the CDR3 is TGTGCCAGTAGTACTCCACGACTAGCCCGGAGTGAGCAGTTCTTC.

The chain couples TRBV4-3 to TRBJ1-6; maybe TRBD1 (6 bases). This CDR3 contains 17 residues. CDR1 is LGHNA, CDR2 YSLEER, per germline. The V and J ends lost 1 base and 0 bases respectively, with 10 bases between them. DNA of the CDR3: TGCGCCAGCAGCCAAGGGGGGGCGGGCTCCTATAATTCACCCCTCCACTTT. This encodes CASSQGGAGSYNSPLHF.

V is TRBV5-4 and J is TRBJ1-6; 7 positions agree with TRBD1. The V gene end was trimmed by 4 bases and the J gene end by 16 bases; junction bases not matched to a gene: 8. The CDR3 covers 12 residues. The germline V gene has CDR1 SGHNT and CDR2 YYREEE (reference sequence). The CDR3 region has the DNA TGTGCCAGCAGCATGGACAGGACTGGTCTCCACTTT. Translated: CASSMDRTGLHF. Full variable domain (rest looked up from reference TRBV5-4 and TRBJ1-6): ETGVTQSPTHLIKTRGQQVTLRCSSQSGHNTVSWYQQALGQGPQFIFQYYREEENGRGNFPPRFSGLQFPNYSSELNVNALELDDSALYLCASSMDRTGLHFGNGTRLTVT.

V gene TRBV6-5 combines with J gene TRBJ2-5; 7 nucleotides align to TRBD1. Trimming removed 5 bases from V and 2 bases from J; junction bases left unmatched: 8. Germline V gene sequence: CDR1 MNHEY, CDR2 SVGAGI. This CDR3 has 15 residues. The CDR3 DNA reads TGTGCCAGCAGTCCCCCCGGGACAGCTCAAGAGACCCAGTACTTC. Translated: CASSPPGTAQETQYF.

The chain recombines TRBV19 with TRBJ2-1; TRBD1 or TRBD2 may be the D gene (5 bases each). With 4 bases removed from V and 3 bases from J, the gap between germline ends came to 13 bases. Germline CDR1 LNHDA, CDR2 SQIVND (reference sequence). CDR3 length equals 15 residues. CDR3 sequence: CASSTGTLDYNEQFF. The CDR3 DNA is TGTGCCAGTAGTACAGGGACCCTTGACTACAATGAGCAGTTCTTC.

The V call is TRBV19, the J call TRBJ1-5; a weak D match, TRBD1 (6 bases). CDR1 LNHDA and CDR2 SQIVND come from the germline V gene (reference sequence). There are 14 residues in the CDR3. The V and J ends lost 5 bases and 1 base respectively, with 9 bases between them. The CDR3 reads CASSPRGSNQPQHF. CDR3 DNA: TGTGCCAGTAGTCCGAGGGGGAGCAATCAGCCCCAGCATTTT. Drawing the rest from reference TRBV19 and TRBJ1-5, the complete variable domain is DGGITQSPKYLFRKEGQNVTLSCEQNLNHDAMYWYRQDPGQGLRLIYYSQIVNDFQKGDIAEGYSVSREKKESFPLTVTSAQKNPTAFYLCASSPRGSNQPQHFGDGTRLSIL.

The chain has TRBV9 and TRBJ2-7; D unclear. In germline, CDR1 is SGDLS, CDR2 YYNGEE. The CDR3 has 14 residues. V lost 4 bases, J lost 4 bases, and 15 bases lay in between. DNA for the CDR3: TGTGCCAGCAGCACAGACTGGTTGTCTTACGAGCAGTACTTC. This encodes CASSTDWLSYEQYF.

This chain joins TRBV6-5 and TRBJ2-5; 8 bases line up with TRBD1. V lost 0 bases to trimming and J lost 5 bases; unmatched junction nucleotides: 8. Germline lookup yields CDR1 MNHEY and CDR2 SVGAGI. This CDR3 is 16 amino acids long. The CDR3 DNA sequence: TGTGCCAGCAGTTACTCGAGGGCAGGGGGCAGGGAGACCCAGTACTTC. This encodes CASSYSRAGGRETQYF.

V usage is TRBV6-4 and J usage is TRBJ1-1; D is perhaps TRBD1 (6 bases). The CDR3 is 13 residues long. Germline CDR1 reads MRHNA; CDR2 reads SNTAGT. Deletions cut 1 base from V and 8 bases from J, with 11 bases between. The CDR3 region is CASSDFRGSEAFF. Written as DNA, the CDR3 is TGTGCCAGCAGTGACTTCAGGGGTTCAGAAGCTTTCTTT.

The V and J genes are TRBV13 and TRBJ2-3; TRBD1 aligns across 7 bases. Germline CDR1 and CDR2: PRHDT and FYEKMQ (reference sequence). Trimming removed 4 bases from V and 1 base from J; junction bases left unmatched: 5. This CDR3 has 15 amino acids. CDR3 loop: CASSYHRGGTDTQYF. The CDR3 nucleotides read TGTGCCAGCAGCTACCACAGGGGCGGCACAGATACGCAGTATTTT.

The rearrangement joins TRBV12-5 to TRBJ1-6, with D unresolved. Germline V gene lookup returns CDR1 LGHNT and CDR2 FRNRAP. V was shortened by 2 bases and J by 8 bases, with 10 bases between the two germline ends. The CDR3 is made up of 14 amino acids. The CDR3 loop reads CASGLRDVDSPLHF. CDR3 DNA: TGTGCTAGTGGTTTGAGAGACGTAGATTCACCCCTCCACTTT.

V gene TRBV30 combines with J gene TRBJ1-2; 8 bases map to TRBD1. This CDR3 spans 11 amino acids. Germline V CDR1 and CDR2: GTSNPN, SVGIG (reference sequence). After removal of 8 bases from V and 4 bases from J, the junction contained 3 bases not matched to a gene. The CDR3 is CAGDRIYGYTF. DNA for the CDR3: TGTGCCGGGGACAGGATCTATGGCTACACCTTC.

This chain joins TRBV18 and TRBJ2-7; D not certain. The CDR3 length is 13 residues. V was cut by 3 bases and J by 6 bases, with 12 bases left in between. Per the germline V gene, CDR1 is KGHSH and CDR2 is LQKENI. CDR3 sequence: CASSPFDSPEQYF. DNA of the CDR3: TGTGCCAGCTCACCCTTCGACTCCCCCGAGCAGTACTTC.